The next 9 T cell receptor beta chains were all read from a single sample in a study of CD8 T cells in ankylosing spondylitis. TCRdb reprocessed the 5' RACE reads with MiXCR, giving one entry per CDR3 protein. The sample holds some 140,000 distinct CDR3 sequences, roughly 10% seen once. The sample comprised blood, either unsorted or a sorted T cell fraction (not recorded which). The receptors stem from a female donor with ankylosing spondylitis or in good health (not recorded which).

On this clonotype: Being one base from a much bigger clone, this may be a read error. The V call is TRBV12-3 or TRBV12-4, the J call TRBJ2-4; D is perhaps TRBD1 (5 bases). The CDR3 consists of 11 residues. In DNA, the CDR3 is TGTGCCAGCAGTTTCCAGGGTAATCAGTCCTTC. It encodes CASSFQGNQSF.

Details on this clonotype: This may arise from a read error, as a much more abundant clone is one base away. This chain connects TRBV5-1 to TRBJ1-2; D is perhaps TRBD1 (5 bases). Between the trimmed V and J ends, which lost 1 base and 3 bases, there was a span of 10 bases. Germline CDR1 reads SGHRS; CDR2 reads YFSETQ. The CDR3 has 14 amino acids. In DNA, the CDR3 is TGCGCCAGCAGCTTGAGCCAGGGCTACTATGGCTACACCTTC. It specifies CASSLSQGYYGYTF. The whole variable domain, remainder taken from reference TRBV5-1 and TRBJ1-2, is KAGVTQTPRYLIKTRGQQVTLSCSPISGHRSVSWYQQTPGQGLQFLFEYFSETQRNKGNFPGRFSGRQFSNSRSEMNVSTLELGDSALYLCASSLSQGYYGYTFGSGTRLTVV.

CDR3 bases: TGTGCCAGCAGCATCCAGGGGATGGTCGTCACAGATACGCAGTATTTT. It translates to CASSIQGMVVTDTQYF. The chain combines TRBV7-6 with TRBJ2-3; tentatively, D is TRBD1 (6 bases). V was shortened by 5 bases and J by 2 bases, with 17 bases between the two germline ends. Germline lookup yields CDR1 SGHVS and CDR2 FNYEAQ. CDR3 length: 16 amino acids.

The CDR3 sequence: CASSSGQKNSPLHF. DNA for the CDR3: TGCGCCAGCAGCTCCGGACAGAAAAATTCACCCCTCCACTTT. The chain recombines TRBV5-1 with TRBJ1-6, with D possibly being TRBD1 (6 bases). The CDR3 totals 14 residues. CDR1 is SGHRS, CDR2 YFSETQ, per germline. Trimming took off 3 bases at V and 7 bases at J, with 11 bases between the two ends.

The chain links TRBV6-1 to TRBJ1-2; D is unclear. V was cut by 6 bases and J by 5 bases, with 16 bases left in between. The germline V gene encodes CDR1 MNHNS and CDR2 SASEGT. The CDR3 loop spans 14 amino acids. The DNA for the CDR3 is TGTGCCAGCAGCCCCACTTCCTTTCTTTATGGCTACACCTTC. As protein: CASSPTSFLYGYTF.

This clonotype occurred many times. The rearrangement uses TRBV14 and TRBJ1-2, with D hard to call. The germline CDR1 and CDR2 sequences are SGHDN and FVKESK. V lost 3 bases and J 2 bases, leaving 4 bases between the germline ends. CDR3 size: 12 residues. CDR3 region: CASSHNNYGYTF. The CDR3 coding sequence is TGTGCCAGCAGCCATAACAACTATGGCTACACCTTC. The full variable domain, its missing parts supplied by reference TRBV14 and TRBJ1-2, is EAGVTQFPSHSVIEKGQTVTLRCDPISGHDNLYWYRRVMGKEIKFLLHFVKESKQDESGMPNNRFLAERTGGTYSTLKVQPAELEDSGVYFCASSHNNYGYTFGSGTRLTVV.

This clonotype turned up a few times. This rearrangement joins TRBV5-1 to TRBJ1-3, with D hard to call. V was shortened by 4 bases and J by 0 bases, with 11 bases between the two germline ends. The CDR3 contains 15 residues. CDR1 is SGHRS, CDR2 YFSETQ, per germline. CDR3 bases: TGCGCCAGCAGCGCCGGGCTCGGCTCTGGAAACACCATATATTTT. It specifies CASSAGLGSGNTIYF. The complete variable domain, with remaining parts taken from reference TRBV5-1 and TRBJ1-3, reads KAGVTQTPRYLIKTRGQQVTLSCSPISGHRSVSWYQQTPGQGLQFLFEYFSETQRNKGNFPGRFSGRQFSNSRSEMNVSTLELGDSALYLCASSAGLGSGNTIYFGEGSWLTVV.

There are many counts of this clonotype. The chain uses TRBV7-9 and TRBJ2-2; D is perhaps TRBD2 (6 bases). Trimming took off 7 bases at V and 3 bases at J, with 18 bases between the two ends. CDR1 SEHNR and CDR2 FQNEAQ come from the germline V gene (reference sequence). The CDR3 is 16 residues long. The CDR3 bases are TGTGCCAGCACCTACCTGGGGCGGGAAGACACCGGGGAGCTGTTTTTT. As protein: CASTYLGREDTGELFF. Complete variable domain (other parts from reference TRBV7-9 and TRBJ2-2): DTGVSQNPRHKITKRGQNVTFRCDPISEHNRLYWYRQTLGQGPEFLTYFQNEAQLEKSRLLSDRFSAERPKGSFSTLEIQRTEQGDSAMYLCASTYLGREDTGELFFGEGSRLTVL.

This clonotype was picked up many times. This rearrangement joins TRBV20-1 to TRBJ2-3, with TRBD1 as a possible D gene (5 bases). The CDR3 sequence is 13 residues long. The germline gives CDR1 DFQATT, CDR2 SNEGSKA (reference sequence). V lost 1 base and J lost 6, with 11 bases in between. The CDR3 DNA reads as TGCAGTGCTAGAGGTGGCTCAGGGGATACGCAGTATTTT. As protein: CSARGGSGDTQYF.